Below, 21 T cell receptor beta chains from the same sample are listed, as sequenced in a study of blood T cell repertoires in COVID-19 (dated by TCRdb to the early 2020s). The method was the immunoSEQ multiplex PCR assay. This is the immuneACCESS table as TCRdb keeps it, with only in-frame sequences that have V and J called. A part of the clones is gone; compared with another copy, unresolved V genes explain less than half, and the rest is unexplained. This sample lists 200,000 to 250,000 clones; 75% to 90% were detected once. Approximately 5.6% of the sample is taken by the ten largest. The source material was peripheral blood. The source is a woman in her 70s with COVID-19, enrolled during active disease.

This chain links TRBV5-1 with TRBJ1-1, with D unclear. Trimming removed 5 bases from V and 5 bases from J, with 16 bases in between. This CDR3 is built from 14 residues. The germline V gene encodes CDR1 SGHRS and CDR2 YFSETQ. The chain's CDR3 is CASRLRHGGTEAFF. The CDR3 DNA follows: TGCGCCAGCAGGCTACGACATGGAGGGACTGAAGCTTTCTTT.

This chain links TRBV27 with TRBJ2-7, with D possibly being TRBD1 (6 bases). Germline loops: CDR1 MNHEY, CDR2 SMNVEV (reference sequence). The CDR3 spans 14 residues. Trimming left V 4 bases short and J 1 base short, with 11 bases between. The chain's CDR3 is CASSYREGSYEQYF. In DNA form, the CDR3 reads TGTGCCAGCAGTTACAGGGAAGGGTCCTACGAGCAGTACTTC.

The genes are TRBV7-9 and TRBJ1-5, with D possibly being TRBD1 (6 bases). Trimming removed 5 bases from V and 3 bases from J, with 14 bases in between. This CDR3 is 15 amino acids long. The germline V gene has CDR1 SEHNR and CDR2 FQNEAQ (reference sequence). CDR3 in amino acids: CASSPAGVNNQPQHF. DNA for the CDR3: TGTGCCAGCAGCCCCGCAGGGGTGAACAATCAGCCCCAGCATTTT. Together with reference TRBV7-9 and TRBJ1-5, the CDR3 gives the full variable domain: DTGVSQNPRHKITKRGQNVTFRCDPISEHNRLYWYRQTLGQGPEFLTYFQNEAQLEKSRLLSDRFSAERPKGSFSTLEIQRTEQGDSAMYLCASSPAGVNNQPQHFGDGTRLSIL.

J is TRBJ2-1 and V is TRBV5-1, with 8 bases matching TRBD2. The junction had 6 bases not matched to a gene; V was cut back by 0 bases and J by 10 bases. CDR3 length equals 14 residues. The germline CDR1 and CDR2 sequences are SGHRS and YFSETQ. Here the CDR3 DNA reads TGCGCCAGCAGCTTGGAATTTGCTAGCGGGGAGCAGTTCTTC. The encoded protein is CASSLEFASGEQFF.

This chain's CDR3 is CASSPGGQPNYGYTF. CDR3 sequence (DNA): TGTGCCAGCTCCCCGGGGGGCCAGCCTAACTATGGCTACACCTTC. V and J are TRBV18 and TRBJ1-2; maybe TRBD1 (6 bases). Trimming shortened V by 6 bases and J by 0 bases, and 14 bases separated the two germline ends. The germline CDR1 and CDR2 sequences are KGHSH and LQKENI. The CDR3 length is 15 residues.

The rearrangement links TRBV6-6 to TRBJ1-3, with TRBD1 as a possible D gene (5 bases). The V end was cut by 2 bases, the J end by 3 bases, with 11 bases between. CDR1 MNHNY and CDR2 SVGAGI come from the germline V gene (reference sequence). CDR3 size: 15 residues. CDR3 DNA sequence: TGTGCCAGCAGTTACGGATGGGGCGTTGGAAACACCATATATTTT. It specifies CASSYGWGVGNTIYF.

The rearrangement joins TRBV30 to TRBJ1-2, with D possibly TRBD1 on 6 matching bases. CDR3 length: 13 amino acids. V was cut by 0 bases and J by 6 bases, with 11 bases left in between. The germline V gene has CDR1 GTSNPN and CDR2 SVGIG (reference sequence). CDR3 bases: TGTGCCTGGAGTGTAGACAGGTCCCATGGCTACACCTTC. Encoded protein: CAWSVDRSHGYTF.

The rearrangement uses TRBV7-2 and TRBJ1-4; TRBD1 matches at 9 bases. The CDR3 has 14 residues. The germline V gene encodes CDR1 SGHTA and CDR2 FQGNSA. Trimming took 6 bases from V and 5 from J; bases not matched to a gene: 4. CDR3 residues: CASSWDRVNEKLFF. The CDR3 DNA reads as TGTGCCAGCAGTTGGGACAGGGTGAATGAAAAACTGTTTTTT.

This chain joins TRBV28 and TRBJ2-6, with a possible D match to TRBD1 (6 bases). CDR1 is MDHEN, CDR2 SYDVKM, per germline. Trimming took 6 bases from V and 3 from J, leaving 18 bases between them. The CDR3 consists of 17 residues. The CDR3 loop reads CASRRNPGVVGANVLTF. Here the CDR3 DNA reads TGTGCCAGCAGAAGGAACCCAGGGGTAGTTGGGGCCAACGTCCTGACTTTC. Complete variable domain (other parts from reference TRBV28 and TRBJ2-6): DVKVTQSSRYLVKRTGEKVFLECVQDMDHENMFWYRQDPGLGLRLIYFSYDVKMKEKGDIPEGYSVSREKKERFSLILESASTNQTSMYLCASRRNPGVVGANVLTFGAGSRLTVL.

This clone has just one count. The chain joins TRBV28 to TRBJ2-7; TRBD1 aligns across 11 bases. CDR1 MDHEN and CDR2 SYDVKM come from the germline V gene. V shed 6 bases, J shed 5 bases, and the junction held 6 bases outside the gene matches. CDR3 size: 14 residues. The DNA for the CDR3 is TGTGCCAGCAGGGGGACAGGGGGTATTCACGAGCAGTACTTC. This codes for CASRGTGGIHEQYF.

The rearrangement uses TRBV19 and TRBJ1-1, with D possibly TRBD1 on 6 matching bases. CDR3 length: 13 amino acids. V lost 0 bases, J lost 8 bases, and 10 bases lay in between. Germline CDR1 LNHDA, CDR2 SQIVND (reference sequence). The CDR3 is CASSIEGGPEAFF. Here the CDR3 DNA reads TGTGCCAGTAGTATAGAGGGGGGGCCCGAAGCTTTCTTT. Based on the CDR3 plus reference TRBV19 and TRBJ1-1, the full variable domain is DGGITQSPKYLFRKEGQNVTLSCEQNLNHDAMYWYRQDPGQGLRLIYYSQIVNDFQKGDIAEGYSVSREKKESFPLTVTSAQKNPTAFYLCASSIEGGPEAFFGQGTRLTVV.

The chain joins TRBV19 to TRBJ2-2, with D hard to call. The germline V gene has CDR1 LNHDA and CDR2 SQIVND (reference sequence). Trimming took 0 bases from V and 4 from J, leaving 6 bases between them. This CDR3 region has 14 residues. The CDR3 DNA follows: TGTGCCAGTAGTATAGACAGAACCACCGGGGAGCTGTTTTTT. Translated, it gives CASSIDRTTGELFF. The full variable domain, rest sourced from reference TRBV19 and TRBJ2-2, is DGGITQSPKYLFRKEGQNVTLSCEQNLNHDAMYWYRQDPGQGLRLIYYSQIVNDFQKGDIAEGYSVSREKKESFPLTVTSAQKNPTAFYLCASSIDRTTGELFFGEGSRLTVL.

This clone was observed a few times. The chain uses TRBV29-1 and TRBJ2-7, with D unclear. The V end lost 7 bases, the J end lost 1 base, and 11 bases lay between the germline ends. CDR3 length: 12 amino acids. Germline V gene sequence: CDR1 SQVTM, CDR2 ANQGSEA. CDR3 sequence reads: CSGGTSSYEQYF. The DNA for the CDR3 is TGCAGCGGGGGAACTTCGTCCTACGAGCAGTACTTC.

At least ten counts were recorded for this clone. V is TRBV14 and J is TRBJ1-1, with D perhaps TRBD1 (5 bases). The CDR3 contains 14 residues. Germline loops: CDR1 SGHDN, CDR2 FVKESK. V lost 1 base and J 11 bases, leaving 17 bases between the germline ends. This chain's CDR3 is CASSQVHGYNRAFF. In DNA, the CDR3 is TGTGCCAGCAGCCAAGTTCATGGGTACAACAGGGCTTTCTTT.

The rearrangement links TRBV3-1 (or the pseudogene TRBV3-2) to TRBJ1-6, with D perhaps TRBD1 (5 bases). This CDR3 comprises 15 residues. With 1 base removed from V and 5 bases from J, the gap between germline ends came to 9 bases. Germline-derived CDR1 and CDR2 are LGHDT and YNNKEL (reference sequence). This CDR3 reads CASSQAGWDNSPLHF. DNA for the CDR3: TGTGCCAGCAGCCAAGCAGGGTGGGATAATTCACCCCTCCACTTT.

This clone was found once. This chain joins TRBV9 and TRBJ1-2; D uncertain. CDR1 and CDR2 from the germline V gene are SGDLS and YYNGEE. V lost 0 bases, J lost 7 bases, and 13 bases lay in between. The CDR3 extends over 14 amino acids. The CDR3 DNA follows: TGTGCCAGCAGCGTAGGCAGCGATCCTGTTGGCTACACCTTC. It specifies CASSVGSDPVGYTF.

This clone appeared once. The chain employs TRBV10-3 and TRBJ1-5; a possible D gene is TRBD1 (5 bases). From germline, CDR1 is ENHRY and CDR2 SYGVKD. Trimming shortened V by 6 bases and J by 1 base, and 19 bases separated the two germline ends. The length of the CDR3 is 17 residues. CDR3: CAIRVDLGVRSNQPQHF. In DNA form, the CDR3 reads TGTGCCATCAGGGTCGACTTAGGGGTGAGGAGCAATCAGCCCCAGCATTTT.

The chain has TRBV5-6 and TRBJ2-1; 16 positions match TRBD2. The V gene's germline CDR1 is SGHDT and CDR2 YYEEEE. This CDR3 is built from 19 residues. V trimming: 3 bases; J trimming: 9 bases; junction bases outside the gene matches: 15. CDR3 bases: TGTGCCAGCAGCTCACTCCAGGGGTTGGGACTAGCGGGAGGGGCTGAGCAGTTCTTC. Its protein product is CASSSLQGLGLAGGAEQFF.

The rearrangement joins TRBV7-2 to TRBJ2-6; 12 bases are a match to TRBD2. This CDR3 comprises 17 residues. Germline V CDR1 and CDR2: SGHTA, FQGNSA. Unmatched junction bases numbered 5, after V lost 5 bases and J lost 3 bases. The CDR3: CASSKTSGRFGANVLTF. CDR3 DNA: TGTGCCAGCAGCAAGACTAGCGGGAGATTTGGGGCCAACGTCCTGACTTTC.

The rearrangement uses TRBV6-2 or TRBV6-3 and TRBJ1-2, with D unresolved. CDR3 length: 15 amino acids. Looked up from germline, CDR1 is MNHEY and CDR2 is SVGEGT. Trimming cost V 5 bases and J 4 bases, with 17 bases left between them. CDR3 in amino acids: CASSRESYDTYGYTF. The DNA for the CDR3 is TGTGCCAGCAGTCGTGAGTCATACGACACCTATGGCTACACCTTC.

The gene calls are TRBV2 and TRBJ2-1; tentative D call: TRBD2 (5 bases). The CDR3 extends over 12 amino acids. Germline V lookup: CDR1 SNHLY, CDR2 FYNNEI. Trimming pared 10 bases from V and 7 bases from J, leaving 14 bases between. This CDR3 is CATLGDGNEQFF. In DNA form, the CDR3 reads TGTGCCACCCTCGGGGATGGGAATGAGCAGTTCTTC.